The 29 T cell receptor beta chains in this list originate from one sample, sequenced in a study of T-cell reconstitution after alpha-beta-depleted transplantation in children. Unique molecular identifiers tagged the TCRbeta library. TCRdb reprocessed the PCR reads via MiXCR and lists one record per CDR3 protein. This sample has 610,000 or so distinct CDR3 sequences; about a quarter occur once, and the top ten carry less than 40%. This sample comprised PBMCs, obtained before TCRalphabeta/CD19-depleted stem cell transplant. Receptors originate from a boy in the first two years of life with Wiskott-Aldrich syndrome, due to receive a stem cell transplant.

The chain employs TRBV7-2 and TRBJ2-3; tentative D call: TRBD1 (6 bases). Germline V gene data show CDR1 as SGHTA and CDR2 as FQGNSA. This CDR3 has 17 amino acids. V lost 1 base and J lost 0, with 14 bases in between. The CDR3 spells CASSLGTDFASTDTQYF. The CDR3 coding sequence is TGTGCCAGCAGCTTAGGGACAGATTTCGCTAGCACAGATACGCAGTATTTT. The full variable domain, completed using reference TRBV7-2 and TRBJ2-3, is GAGVSQSPSNKVTEKGKDVELRCDPISGHTALYWYRQSLGQGLEFLIYFQGNSAPDKSGLPSDRFSAERTGGSVSTLTIQRTQQEDSAVYLCASSLGTDFASTDTQYFGPGTRLTVL.

This clonotype has just a few counts. This chain joins TRBV5-1 and TRBJ2-2; 10 bases line up with TRBD1. The CDR3 extends over 15 amino acids. CDR1 and CDR2 from the germline V gene are SGHRS and YFSETQ. Germline trimming cut 4 bases from V and 5 bases from J; bases unmatched to any gene: 5. CDR3 loop: CASSETGGKTGELFF. In DNA, the CDR3 is TGCGCCAGCAGCGAGACAGGGGGCAAAACCGGGGAGCTGTTTTTT.

In its sample, this clonotype was seen a few times. The chain couples TRBV27 to TRBJ2-6; 10 bases are shared with TRBD1. Per the germline V gene, CDR1 is MNHEY and CDR2 is SMNVEV (reference sequence). Trimming took 9 bases from V and 3 from J; bases not matched to a gene: 14. This CDR3 comprises 18 residues. CDR3 residues: CARPPQDRGSLGANVLTF. The CDR3 nucleotides read TGTGCCAGACCTCCTCAGGACAGGGGGTCGCTTGGGGCCAACGTCCTGACTTTC.

The table lists this clonotype with a few counts. This sequence joins TRBV9 and TRBJ2-2; D not resolved. CDR1 is SGDLS, CDR2 YYNGEE, per germline. The length of the CDR3 is 15 residues. V was trimmed by 6 bases and J by 2 bases, leaving 14 bases between them. The CDR3 is CASTLSGSNTGELFF. CDR3 DNA: TGTGCCAGCACCTTATCGGGCAGCAACACCGGGGAGCTGTTTTTT. The full variable domain, completed using reference TRBV9 and TRBJ2-2, is DSGVTQTPKHLITATGQRVTLRCSPRSGDLSVYWYQQSLDQGLQFLIQYYNGEERAKGNILERFSAQQFPDLHSELNLSSLELGDSALYFCASTLSGSNTGELFFGEGSRLTVL.

Only one count was recorded for this clonotype. The V gene is TRBV18, the J gene TRBJ2-2, with 7 bases that match TRBD1. The V gene's germline CDR1 is KGHSH and CDR2 LQKENI. This CDR3 spans 15 amino acids. Trimming took 5 bases from V and 4 from J; bases not matched to a gene: 7. The DNA of the CDR3 is TGTGCCAGCTCATCGACAGGGAAGATCACCGGGGAGCTGTTTTTT. This translates into CASSSTGKITGELFF.

This clonotype was observed a handful of times. The gene calls are TRBV6-5 and TRBJ2-1, with D perhaps matching TRBD2 (6 bases). CDR1 and CDR2 (germline): MNHEY, SVGAGI. Trimming pared 0 bases from V and 0 bases from J, leaving 18 bases between. The CDR3 spans 19 residues. CDR3 sequence reads: CASSYSGASAPSSYNEQFF. CDR3 bases: TGTGCCAGCAGTTACTCTGGGGCTAGCGCCCCGAGCTCCTACAATGAGCAGTTCTTC.

The chain uses TRBV20-1 and TRBJ2-2; 8 bases agree with TRBD2. CDR1 DFQATT and CDR2 SNEGSKA come from the germline V gene (reference sequence). V was pared by 5 bases and J by 5 bases, with 7 bases of the junction left unmatched. The CDR3 is 14 amino acids. In DNA form, the CDR3 reads TGCAGTGCTCCGGGGGGGGCCGGAACCGGGGAGCTGTTTTTT. It translates to CSAPGGAGTGELFF.

The chain links TRBV7-9 to TRBJ2-3, with a tentative D call TRBD2 (6 bases). CDR1 is SEHNR, CDR2 FQNEAQ, per germline (reference sequence). Trimming left V 5 bases short and J 1 base short, with 19 bases between. The CDR3 is 17 residues long. CDR3 in DNA: TGTGCCAGCAGCGATCGTTTACGGGGACTCGGCACAGATACGCAGTATTTT. Protein product: CASSDRLRGLGTDTQYF.

This clonotype was counted a few times. The V call is TRBV18, the J call TRBJ2-3; a possible D gene is TRBD2 (6 bases). V lost 4 bases to trimming and J lost 0 bases, with 11 bases between them. The germline gives CDR1 KGHSH, CDR2 LQKENI. The CDR3 contains 15 residues. CDR3 region: CASSLGTPSTDTQYF. The CDR3 DNA reads as TGTGCCAGCTCACTCGGGACTCCTAGCACAGATACGCAGTATTTT.

The chain recombines TRBV7-7 with TRBJ2-5; TRBD2 matches 13 bases. CDR1 is SSHAT and CDR2 is FNYEAQ in the germline V gene (reference sequence). V was pared by 1 base and J by 2 bases, with 4 bases of the junction left unmatched. The CDR3 is made up of 17 amino acids. CDR3 in amino acids: CASSLERGLAGQETQYF. The CDR3 bases are TGTGCCAGCAGCTTAGAGCGGGGACTAGCGGGACAAGAGACCCAGTACTTC.

This clonotype has a handful of counts. This chain uses TRBV29-1 with TRBJ1-2, with D possibly TRBD1 on 5 matching bases. The ends were cut back, 4 bases at V and 4 bases at J, with 10 bases in the middle. CDR1 and CDR2 from the germline V gene are SQVTM and ANQGSEA. The CDR3 extends over 12 amino acids. The CDR3 DNA reads TGCAGCGTTGGGCAGGGCGGCTATGGCTACACCTTC. Protein product: CSVGQGGYGYTF.

This clonotype was recorded a few times. The V call is TRBV6-1, the J call TRBJ1-3, with 11 bases matching TRBD1. In germline, CDR1 is MNHNS, CDR2 SASEGT. The CDR3 contains 14 residues. The V gene end was trimmed by 6 bases and the J gene end by 5 bases; junction bases not matched to a gene: 3. Here the CDR3 DNA reads TGTGCCAGCAGGCGGACAGGGGGCCGAAACACCATATATTTT. Protein product: CASRRTGGRNTIYF.

The chain couples TRBV7-9 to TRBJ2-7; 8 positions agree with TRBD2. Losses at the gene ends were 3 bases for V and 1 base for J; bases not matched to a gene: 5. This CDR3 is 15 amino acids long. Per the germline V gene, CDR1 is SEHNR and CDR2 is FQNEAQ (reference sequence). CDR3 nucleotide sequence: TGTGCCAGCAGCTTTTCGACTAGCGCGTCCTACGAGCAGTACTTC. Its translation is CASSFSTSASYEQYF.

For this clonotype: A junction boundary mismatches the germline segment, possibly from a read error. This chain connects TRBV7-9 to TRBJ2-3; the D is unclear. Germline CDR1 reads SEHNR; CDR2 reads FQNEAQ (reference sequence). The CDR3 has 13 residues. CDR3 residues: CASSLVLTHTQYF. CDR3 nucleotides: TGTGCCAGCAGCTTAGTTCTCACACATACGCAGTATTTT.

CDR3 nucleotide sequence: TGTGCCAGCAGATCCCTGGGGGCGGGAGCAGATACGCAGTATTTT. Its translation: CASRSLGAGADTQYF. The chain employs TRBV6-5 and TRBJ2-3; D is perhaps TRBD2 (7 bases). This CDR3 region has 15 residues. Germline V CDR1 and CDR2: MNHEY, SVGAGI. V lost 6 bases, J lost 4 bases, and 17 bases lay in between.

The sample holds one count of this clonotype. The chain is built from TRBV15 and TRBJ2-7; possibly TRBD2 for D (5 bases). Germline-derived CDR1 and CDR2 are LNHNV and YYDKDF (reference sequence). The V gene lost 5 bases and the J gene lost 2 bases, with 16 bases spanning the gap. This CDR3 comprises 15 residues. This CDR3 reads CATSATSGWAYEQYF. For the CDR3, the DNA is TGTGCCACCAGCGCGACCTCGGGGTGGGCCTACGAGCAGTACTTC.

This clonotype was seen a few times. V and J are TRBV12-3 or TRBV12-4 and TRBJ2-3; the D is unclear. V was pared by 7 bases and J by 2 bases, with 13 bases between. This CDR3 contains 14 residues. Here the CDR3 DNA reads TGTGCCAGCATGAGAGGCAGGATCACAGATACGCAGTATTTT. Translation gives CASMRGRITDTQYF.

This clonotype turned up a few times. The rearrangement joins TRBV18 to TRBJ1-2, with D tentatively TRBD1 (5 bases). Trimming pared 3 bases from V and 0 bases from J, leaving 11 bases between. This CDR3 comprises 15 residues. The germline V gene encodes CDR1 KGHSH and CDR2 LQKENI. The DNA of the CDR3 is TGTGCCAGCTCACCTCTGGAAGGGGCTAACTATGGCTACACCTTC. This sequence encodes CASSPLEGANYGYTF.

There are many counts of this clonotype. The chain joins TRBV29-1 to TRBJ2-1, with D tentatively TRBD2 (5 bases). This CDR3 has 12 amino acids. V gave up 2 bases and J gave up 8 bases, with 10 bases separating them. Germline CDR1 SQVTM, CDR2 ANQGSEA. Written as DNA, the CDR3 is TGCAGCGTTGAACCTGAAGCGGATGAGCAGTTCTTC. This sequence encodes CSVEPEADEQFF.

The V gene is TRBV7-6, the J gene TRBJ2-5; perhaps D is TRBD1 or TRBD2 (5 bases each). This CDR3 comprises 14 residues. Germline-derived CDR1 and CDR2 are SGHVS and FNYEAQ. Trimming took off 5 bases at V and 6 bases at J, with 16 bases between the two ends. CDR3 loop: CASSPDGARKTQYF. The CDR3 DNA reads as TGTGCCAGCAGCCCCGACGGGGCAAGAAAGACCCAGTACTTC.

As regards this clonotype: A much larger clone lies one base from this, so it may be a read error. The rearrangement uses TRBV28 and TRBJ2-4, with unresolved D. The CDR3 is 16 residues long. CDR1 is MDHEN and CDR2 is SYDVKM in the germline V gene. CDR3 amino acids: CASSTDGAIAKNIEYF. The CDR3 DNA follows: TGTGCCAGCAGTACCGACGGTGCTATAGCCAAAAACATTGAGTACTTC.

The chain employs TRBV29-1 and TRBJ2-5, with D perhaps matching TRBD1 or TRBD2 (5 bases each). In germline, CDR1 is SQVTM, CDR2 ANQGSEA. With 7 bases removed from V and 5 bases from J, the gap between germline ends came to 14 bases. The CDR3 length is 12 residues. The CDR3 is CSGRDRWETQYF. The CDR3 DNA is TGCAGCGGCCGGGACCGATGGGAGACCCAGTACTTC.

This clonotype was observed a handful of times. The V gene is TRBV24-1, the J gene TRBJ2-5; 9 bases are shared with TRBD2. The CDR3 is 16 amino acids. Germline V lookup: CDR1 KGHDR, CDR2 SFDVKD. V lost 1 base to trimming and J lost 4 bases; unmatched junction nucleotides: 6. CDR3 bases: TGTGCCACCAGTGATTTCTCGCGGGAGGGGTCAGAGACCCAGTACTTC. Translated: CATSDFSREGSETQYF.

The chain recombines TRBV7-9 with TRBJ2-2, with D possibly being TRBD1 or TRBD2 (5 bases each). Germline CDR1 SEHNR, CDR2 FQNEAQ (reference sequence). The CDR3 loop spans 16 amino acids. V was cut by 1 base and J by 5 bases, with 14 bases left in between. CDR3 protein: CASSLGGRPLTGELFF. CDR3 sequence (DNA): TGTGCCAGCAGCTTAGGGGGACGGCCTTTGACCGGGGAGCTGTTTTTT.

The chain employs TRBV10-3 and TRBJ1-5; D is unresolved. The CDR3 consists of 13 residues. The V and J ends lost 4 bases and 4 bases respectively, with 8 bases between them. Germline loops: CDR1 ENHRY, CDR2 SYGVKD. CDR3 bases: TGTGCCATCAGTGGCAGCCTGAATCAGCCCCAGCATTTT. It specifies CAISGSLNQPQHF.

Regarding this clonotype: An end of the junction does not agree with germline; a read error may underlie this. This rearrangement joins TRBV5-1 to TRBJ2-7, with 7 nucleotides matching TRBD1. CDR1 and CDR2 from the germline V gene are SGHRS and YFSETQ. The CDR3 has 9 amino acids. In DNA form, the CDR3 reads TGCGCCAGCAGCAAAACGACAGGGTTC. This encodes CASSKTTGF.

This clonotype was detected only a few times. This sequence joins TRBV7-8 and TRBJ2-3, with 8 nucleotides matching TRBD1. V lost 3 bases and J lost 2; bases outside the gene matches: 4. This CDR3 has 15 residues. The germline gives CDR1 SGHVS, CDR2 FQNEAQ. CDR3 loop: CASSFRDRNTDTQYF. The CDR3 DNA sequence: TGTGCCAGCAGCTTCCGGGACAGGAACACAGATACGCAGTATTTT.

The V and J genes are TRBV30 and TRBJ2-7; perhaps D is TRBD1 or TRBD2 (6 bases each). This CDR3 spans 13 amino acids. Trimming cost V 2 bases and J 5 bases, with 13 bases left between them. Per the germline V gene, CDR1 is GTSNPN and CDR2 is SVGIG (reference sequence). CDR3 nucleotides: TGTGCCTGGAGTCTAATAGGGGGGAACGAGCAGTACTTC. Amino acids: CAWSLIGGNEQYF.

This clonotype has a handful of counts. The chain recombines TRBV10-3 with TRBJ2-7, with D perhaps TRBD2 (5 bases). V shed 6 bases and J shed 3 bases, with 12 bases lying between them. The CDR3 runs to 13 residues. Germline V lookup: CDR1 ENHRY, CDR2 SYGVKD. The CDR3 loop is CAISEGLLYEQYF. CDR3 coding DNA: TGTGCCATCAGCGAAGGACTCCTCTACGAGCAGTACTTC.